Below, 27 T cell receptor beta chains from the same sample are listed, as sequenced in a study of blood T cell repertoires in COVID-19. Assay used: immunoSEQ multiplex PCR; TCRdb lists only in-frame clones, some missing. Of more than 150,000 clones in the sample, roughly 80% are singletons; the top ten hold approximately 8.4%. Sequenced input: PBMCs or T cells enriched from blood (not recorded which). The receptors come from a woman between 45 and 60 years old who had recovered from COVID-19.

CDR3 DNA sequence: TGTGCCAGCAGCTTACTAGGGGTTGGGGAGCAGTACTTC. Translated: CASSLLGVGEQYF. This rearrangement joins TRBV7-6 to TRBJ2-7, with a tentative D call TRBD1 (5 bases). The V gene lost 2 bases and the J gene lost 7 bases, with 12 bases spanning the gap. CDR1 is SGHVS and CDR2 is FNYEAQ in the germline V gene. This CDR3 spans 13 amino acids.

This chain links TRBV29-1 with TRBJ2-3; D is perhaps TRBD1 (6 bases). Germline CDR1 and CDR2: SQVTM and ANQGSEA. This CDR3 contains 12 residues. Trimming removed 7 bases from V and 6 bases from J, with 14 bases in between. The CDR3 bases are TGCAGCGGGGAAAGGGGGTCGGATACGCAGTATTTT. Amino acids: CSGERGSDTQYF.

The CDR3 loop is CASSLSRSVDTQYF. The DNA of the CDR3 is TGTGCCAGCAGCTTATCGAGGTCCGTGGATACGCAGTATTTT. The chain recombines TRBV11-3 with TRBJ2-3; D is uncertain. This CDR3 is built from 14 residues. Trimming cost V 2 bases and J 6 bases, with 12 bases left between them. The germline V gene has CDR1 SGHNT and CDR2 YENEEA.

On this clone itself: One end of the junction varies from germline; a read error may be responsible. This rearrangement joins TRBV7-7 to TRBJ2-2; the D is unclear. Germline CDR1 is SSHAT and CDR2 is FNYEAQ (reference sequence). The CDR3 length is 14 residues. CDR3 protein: CASSVTLNTGELFF. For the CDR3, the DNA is TGTGCTAGCAGTGTCACATTGAACACCGGGGAGCTGTTTTTT.

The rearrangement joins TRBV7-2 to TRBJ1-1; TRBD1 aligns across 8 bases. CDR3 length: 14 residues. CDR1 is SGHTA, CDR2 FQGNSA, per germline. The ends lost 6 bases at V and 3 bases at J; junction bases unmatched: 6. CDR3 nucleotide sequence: TGTGCCAGCAGACGTAACAGGGGGGACACTGAAGCTTTCTTT. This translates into CASRRNRGDTEAFF.

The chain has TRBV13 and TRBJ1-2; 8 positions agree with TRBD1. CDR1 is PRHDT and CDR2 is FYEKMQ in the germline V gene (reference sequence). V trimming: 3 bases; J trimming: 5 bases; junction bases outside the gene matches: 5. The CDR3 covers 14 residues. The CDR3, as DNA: TGTGCCAGCAGCTTGGGACAGGCATCTTATGGCTACACCTTC. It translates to CASSLGQASYGYTF.

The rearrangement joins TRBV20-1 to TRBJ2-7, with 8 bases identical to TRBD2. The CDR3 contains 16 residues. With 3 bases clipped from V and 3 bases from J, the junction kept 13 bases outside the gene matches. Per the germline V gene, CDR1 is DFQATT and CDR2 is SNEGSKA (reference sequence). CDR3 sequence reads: CSASSPSLAVSYEQYF. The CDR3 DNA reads TGCAGTGCTAGTTCCCCCTCACTAGCGGTAAGCTACGAGCAGTACTTC.

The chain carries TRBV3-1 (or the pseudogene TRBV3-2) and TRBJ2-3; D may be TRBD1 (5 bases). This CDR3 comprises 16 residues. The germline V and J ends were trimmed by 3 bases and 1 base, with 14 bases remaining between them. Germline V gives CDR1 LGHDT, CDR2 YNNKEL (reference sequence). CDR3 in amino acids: CASSQRLTARTDTQYF. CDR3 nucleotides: TGTGCCAGCAGCCAGCGACTGACAGCCCGCACAGATACGCAGTATTTT.

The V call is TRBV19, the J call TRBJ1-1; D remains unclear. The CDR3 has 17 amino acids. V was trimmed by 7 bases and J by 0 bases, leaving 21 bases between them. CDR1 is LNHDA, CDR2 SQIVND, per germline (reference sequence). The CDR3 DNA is TGTGCCAGTATAATTTCGTCACGGAGAGGGCTGAACACTGAAGCTTTCTTT. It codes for CASIISSRRGLNTEAFF.

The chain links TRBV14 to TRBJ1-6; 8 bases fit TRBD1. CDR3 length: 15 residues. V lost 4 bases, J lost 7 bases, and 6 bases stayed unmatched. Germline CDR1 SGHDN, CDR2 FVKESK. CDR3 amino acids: CASSPDRGGNSPLHF. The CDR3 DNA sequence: TGTGCCAGCAGCCCCGACAGGGGAGGAAATTCACCCCTCCACTTT.

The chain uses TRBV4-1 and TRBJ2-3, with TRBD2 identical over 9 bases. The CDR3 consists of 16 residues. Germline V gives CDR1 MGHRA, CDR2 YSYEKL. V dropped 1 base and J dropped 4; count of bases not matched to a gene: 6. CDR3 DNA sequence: TGCGCCAGCAGCCAAGCCGCGCGGGGGGGGCCAGATACGCAGTATTTT. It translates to CASSQAARGGPDTQYF.

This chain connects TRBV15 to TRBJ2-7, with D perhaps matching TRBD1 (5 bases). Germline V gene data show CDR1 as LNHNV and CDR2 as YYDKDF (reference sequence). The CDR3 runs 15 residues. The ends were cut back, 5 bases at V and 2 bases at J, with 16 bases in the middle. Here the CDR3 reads CATSVAAGNTYEQYF. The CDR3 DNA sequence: TGTGCCACCAGCGTCGCTGCAGGGAACACCTACGAGCAGTACTTC. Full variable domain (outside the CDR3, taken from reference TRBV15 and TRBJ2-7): DAMVIQNPRYQVTQFGKPVTLSCSQTLNHNVMYWYQQKSSQAPKLLFHYYDKDFNNEADTPDNFQSRRPNTSFCFLDIRSPGLGDTAMYLCATSVAAGNTYEQYFGPGTRLTVT.

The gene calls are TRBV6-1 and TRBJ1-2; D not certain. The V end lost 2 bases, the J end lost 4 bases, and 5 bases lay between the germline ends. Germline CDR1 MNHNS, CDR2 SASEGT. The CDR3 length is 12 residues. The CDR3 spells CASSELSYGYTF. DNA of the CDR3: TGTGCCAGCAGTGAACTCAGCTATGGCTACACCTTC.

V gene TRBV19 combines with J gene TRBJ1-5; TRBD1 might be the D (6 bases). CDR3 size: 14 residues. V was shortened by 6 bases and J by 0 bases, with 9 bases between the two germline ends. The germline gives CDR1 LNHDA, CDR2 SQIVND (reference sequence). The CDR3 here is CASRDSYSNQPQHF. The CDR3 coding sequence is TGTGCCAGTAGGGACAGCTATAGCAATCAGCCCCAGCATTTT.

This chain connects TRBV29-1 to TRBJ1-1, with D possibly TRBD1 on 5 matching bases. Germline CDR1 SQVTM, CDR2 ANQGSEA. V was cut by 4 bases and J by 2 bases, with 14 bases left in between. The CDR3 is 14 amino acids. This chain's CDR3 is CSVAIGGGNTEAFF. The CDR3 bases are TGCAGCGTTGCAATCGGGGGGGGTAACACTGAAGCTTTCTTT.

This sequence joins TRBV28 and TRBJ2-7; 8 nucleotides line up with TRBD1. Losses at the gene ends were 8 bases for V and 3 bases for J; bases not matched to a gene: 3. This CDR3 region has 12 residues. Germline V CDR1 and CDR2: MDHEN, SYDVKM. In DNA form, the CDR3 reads TGTGCCAGCGTAGACAGGGGCTACGAGCAGTACTTC. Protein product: CASVDRGYEQYF. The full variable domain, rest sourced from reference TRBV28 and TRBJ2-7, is DVKVTQSSRYLVKRTGEKVFLECVQDMDHENMFWYRQDPGLGLRLIYFSYDVKMKEKGDIPEGYSVSREKKERFSLILESASTNQTSMYLCASVDRGYEQYFGPGTRLTVT.

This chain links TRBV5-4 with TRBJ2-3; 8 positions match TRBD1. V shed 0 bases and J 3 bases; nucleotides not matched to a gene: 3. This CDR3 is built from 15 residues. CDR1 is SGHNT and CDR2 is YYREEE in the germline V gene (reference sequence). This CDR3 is CASSLGRGRTDTQYF. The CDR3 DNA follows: TGTGCCAGCAGCTTGGGCAGGGGGCGGACAGATACGCAGTATTTT.

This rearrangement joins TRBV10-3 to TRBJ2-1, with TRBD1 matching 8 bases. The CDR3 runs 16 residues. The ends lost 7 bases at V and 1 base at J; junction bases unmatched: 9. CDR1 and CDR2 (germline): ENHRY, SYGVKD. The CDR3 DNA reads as TGTGCCATCACCAACTTCGACAGGGGATCCTACAATGAGCAGTTCTTC. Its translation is CAITNFDRGSYNEQFF.

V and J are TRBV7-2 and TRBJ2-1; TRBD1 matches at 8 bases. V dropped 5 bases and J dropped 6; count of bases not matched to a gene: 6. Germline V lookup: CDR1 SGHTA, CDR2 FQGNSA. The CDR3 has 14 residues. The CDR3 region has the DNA TGTGCCAGCAGCCGCAGGGGGCTGGGCAATGAGCAGTTCTTC. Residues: CASSRRGLGNEQFF.

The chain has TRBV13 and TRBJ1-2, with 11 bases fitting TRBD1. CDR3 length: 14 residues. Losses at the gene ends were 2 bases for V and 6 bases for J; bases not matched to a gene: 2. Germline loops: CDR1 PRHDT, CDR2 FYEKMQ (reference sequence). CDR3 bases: TGTGCCAGCAGCTTATGGGACAGGGGGAATGGCTACACCTTC. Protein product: CASSLWDRGNGYTF.

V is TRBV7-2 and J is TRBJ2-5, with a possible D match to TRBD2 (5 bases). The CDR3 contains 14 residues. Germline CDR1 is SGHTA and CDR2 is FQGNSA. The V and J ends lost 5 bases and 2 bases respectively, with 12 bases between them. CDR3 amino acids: CASSLWRRQETQYF. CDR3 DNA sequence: TGTGCCAGCAGCCTCTGGAGGCGACAAGAGACCCAGTACTTC.

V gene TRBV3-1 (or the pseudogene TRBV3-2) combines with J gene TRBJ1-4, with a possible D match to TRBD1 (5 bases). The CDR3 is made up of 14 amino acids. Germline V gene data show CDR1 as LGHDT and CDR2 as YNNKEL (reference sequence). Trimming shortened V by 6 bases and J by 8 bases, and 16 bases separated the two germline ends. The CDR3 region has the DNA TGTGCCAGCAGACGCACGGGGGGAATAGAAAAACTGTTTTTT. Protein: CASRRTGGIEKLFF.

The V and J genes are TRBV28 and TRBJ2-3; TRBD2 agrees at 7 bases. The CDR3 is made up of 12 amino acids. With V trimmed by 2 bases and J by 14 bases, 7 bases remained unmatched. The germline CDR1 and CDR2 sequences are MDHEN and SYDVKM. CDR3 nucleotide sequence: TGTGCCAGCAGTTTAGGACTAGGGGTCCTGTATTTT. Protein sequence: CASSLGLGVLYF.

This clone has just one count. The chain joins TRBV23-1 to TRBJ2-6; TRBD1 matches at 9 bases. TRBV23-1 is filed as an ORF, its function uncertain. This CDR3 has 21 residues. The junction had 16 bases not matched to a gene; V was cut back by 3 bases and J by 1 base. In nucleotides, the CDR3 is TGCGCCAGCAGTCATCGGGACAGGGTGCTCCCCCGTACATCTGGGGCCAACGTCCTGACTTTC. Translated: CASSHRDRVLPRTSGANVLTF.

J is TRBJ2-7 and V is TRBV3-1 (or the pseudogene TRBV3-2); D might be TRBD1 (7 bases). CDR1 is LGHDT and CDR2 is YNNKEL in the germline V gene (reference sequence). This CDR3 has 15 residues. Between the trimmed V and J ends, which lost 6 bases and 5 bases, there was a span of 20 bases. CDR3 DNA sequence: TGTGCCAGCAGGCTTAGTCACAGGGGAGGTAACGAGCAGTACTTC. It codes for CASRLSHRGGNEQYF.

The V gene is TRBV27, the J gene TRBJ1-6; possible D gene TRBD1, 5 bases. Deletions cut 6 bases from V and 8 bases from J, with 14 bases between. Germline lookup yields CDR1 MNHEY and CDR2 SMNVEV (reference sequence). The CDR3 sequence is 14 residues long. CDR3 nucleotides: TGTGCCAGCAGGTCCCAGGGAGGGCATTCACCCCTCCACTTT. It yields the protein CASRSQGGHSPLHF.

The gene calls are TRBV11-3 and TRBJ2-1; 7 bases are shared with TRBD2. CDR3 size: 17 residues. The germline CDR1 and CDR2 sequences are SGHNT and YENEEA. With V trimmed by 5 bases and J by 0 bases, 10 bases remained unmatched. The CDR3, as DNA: TGTGCCAGCAGCCTAAGGGGAGGGCCGAGCTCCTACAATGAGCAGTTCTTC. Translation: CASSLRGGPSSYNEQFF.